Each of the 30 T cell receptor beta chains below was sequenced from the same sample in a study of blood T cell repertoires in COVID-19. Some clones are missing from TCRdb's copy, which holds only in-frame ones; the method was immunoSEQ multiplex PCR. The table records about 120,000 clones, roughly 83% of them present only once. Sequencing input: peripheral blood. These receptors were obtained from a woman aged 80 or older with acute or convalescent COVID-19.

This clone showed up just a few times. The CDR3 DNA follows: TGTGCCAGCAGCCCGTCGGGGACCGGGGAGCTGTTTTTT. It translates to CASSPSGTGELFF. The V gene is TRBV7-9, the J gene TRBJ2-2; tentative D call: TRBD2 (5 bases). From germline, CDR1 is SEHNR and CDR2 FQNEAQ (reference sequence). Trimming pared 5 bases from V and 5 bases from J, leaving 9 bases between. The CDR3 is 13 amino acids. Filled out from reference TRBV7-9 and TRBJ2-2, the complete variable domain reads DTGVSQNPRHKITKRGQNVTFRCDPISEHNRLYWYRQTLGQGPEFLTYFQNEAQLEKSRLLSDRFSAERPKGSFSTLEIQRTEQGDSAMYLCASSPSGTGELFFGEGSRLTVL.

The V and J genes are TRBV27 and TRBJ1-3; a weak D match, TRBD1 (5 bases). The CDR3 consists of 18 residues. CDR1 and CDR2 (germline): MNHEY, SMNVEV (reference sequence). Between the trimmed V and J ends, which lost 4 bases and 0 bases, there was a span of 19 bases. CDR3 sequence reads: CASSSRAPQIISGNTIYF. The CDR3 nucleotides read TGTGCCAGCAGTTCCAGGGCCCCTCAGATAATCTCTGGAAACACCATATATTTT.

This clone was seen just once. J is TRBJ1-2 and V is TRBV3-1 (or the pseudogene TRBV3-2), with TRBD1 as a possible D gene (6 bases). V lost 4 bases, J lost 4 bases, and 19 bases lay in between. This CDR3 is built from 16 residues. The V gene's germline CDR1 is LGHDT and CDR2 YNNKEL (reference sequence). CDR3 bases: TGTGCCAGCAGCCCCCCCGGGGGGGCTAATCGCTATGGCTACACCTTC. Amino acids: CASSPPGGANRYGYTF.

This chain links TRBV4-2 with TRBJ1-2; D ambiguous. The CDR3 has 18 amino acids. The germline CDR1 and CDR2 sequences are LGHNA and YNFKEQ. The germline V and J ends were trimmed by 0 bases and 5 bases, with 22 bases remaining between them. CDR3 region: CASSQDVADPLLRYGYTF. The CDR3 nucleotides are TGTGCCAGCAGCCAAGATGTGGCAGACCCTCTACTAAGATATGGCTACACCTTC.

The rearrangement uses TRBV19 and TRBJ1-1, with a tentative D call TRBD1 (5 bases). The V end was cut by 3 bases, the J end by 6 bases, with 20 bases between. This CDR3 comprises 16 residues. CDR1 is LNHDA, CDR2 SQIVND, per germline (reference sequence). CDR3 amino acids: CASSISVERRGSEAFF. As DNA, the CDR3 is TGTGCCAGTAGTATTAGCGTAGAACGACGGGGGTCTGAAGCTTTCTTT.

V usage is TRBV7-2 and J usage is TRBJ1-5; D unresolved. The CDR3 covers 15 residues. V was shortened by 5 bases and J by 7 bases, with 18 bases between the two germline ends. Germline CDR1 SGHTA, CDR2 FQGNSA. This CDR3 reads CASSLWARSGQPQHF. The CDR3, as DNA: TGTGCCAGCAGCCTCTGGGCCCGTTCAGGCCAGCCCCAGCATTTT.

The rearrangement uses TRBV19 and TRBJ2-2; 15 nucleotides line up with TRBD2. The CDR3 runs 14 residues. Germline assignment: CDR1 LNHDA and CDR2 SQIVND (reference sequence). J was trimmed by 8 bases and V by 9 bases; bases with no gene match: 4. Written as DNA, the CDR3 is TGTGCCAGCGGACTAGCGGGAGGGAGGGGGGAGCTGTTTTTT. This translates into CASGLAGGRGELFF.

The chain uses TRBV7-2 and TRBJ2-7, with D possibly TRBD1 on 6 matching bases. Deletions cut 5 bases from V and 4 bases from J, with 12 bases between. Germline assignment: CDR1 SGHTA and CDR2 FQGNSA. This CDR3 comprises 13 residues. CDR3 protein: CASSGDTKYEQYF. The CDR3 DNA is TGTGCCAGCAGCGGGGACACTAAGTACGAGCAGTACTTC.

The chain combines TRBV4-1 with TRBJ1-2, with 11 bases aligning to TRBD1. Germline-derived CDR1 and CDR2 are MGHRA and YSYEKL. The CDR3 totals 19 residues. Trimming cost V 1 base and J 4 bases; bases outside gene matches: 14. The CDR3 nucleotides are TGCGCCAGCAGCCAAGTGGCGGGACAGGGGGTCCTCAGTGGCTATGGCTACACCTTC. Its protein product is CASSQVAGQGVLSGYGYTF.

The chain has TRBV10-3 and TRBJ2-5; D possibly corresponds to TRBD1 (5 bases). The germline gives CDR1 ENHRY, CDR2 SYGVKD. The CDR3 spans 11 residues. V was clipped by 6 bases and J by 4 bases, with 6 bases between them. The CDR3 region has the DNA TGTGCCATCAGGACAGTAGAGACCCAGTACTTC. The encoded protein is CAIRTVETQYF.

This clone has just one count. The V gene is TRBV5-6, the J gene TRBJ1-5, with 7 bases matching TRBD1. CDR3 size: 17 residues. Trimming took 3 bases from V and 3 from J; bases not matched to a gene: 12. The germline CDR1 and CDR2 sequences are SGHDT and YYEEEE. The CDR3 loop is CASSSSLQGGPNQPQHF. The CDR3 DNA sequence: TGTGCCAGCAGCTCTAGCCTTCAAGGGGGCCCCAATCAGCCCCAGCATTTT.

The chain joins TRBV14 to TRBJ2-7, with 7 bases aligning to TRBD2. This CDR3 spans 16 amino acids. Trimming cost V 2 bases and J 3 bases; bases outside gene matches: 10. Germline lookup yields CDR1 SGHDN and CDR2 FVKESK. CDR3: CASSQPGAGTLYEQYF. Written as DNA, the CDR3 is TGTGCCAGCAGCCAACCGGGAGCGGGGACCCTCTACGAGCAGTACTTC.

J is TRBJ2-2 and V is TRBV5-4, with D possibly matching TRBD2 (6 bases). The CDR3 runs 16 residues. Germline assignment: CDR1 SGHNT and CDR2 YYREEE (reference sequence). V shed 3 bases and J shed 6 bases, with 18 bases lying between them. CDR3 bases: TGTGCCAGCAGCTCCTTGGACTATTGGGGATCCGGGGAGCTGTTTTTT. Its translation is CASSSLDYWGSGELFF.

The CDR3 nucleotides read TGTGCCAGTAGTATAGCTCTAGCGGGAGATACGCAGTATTTT. Protein product: CASSIALAGDTQYF. The chain recombines TRBV19 with TRBJ2-3; TRBD2 matches 8 bases. The V and J ends lost 1 base and 5 bases, in that order; junction bases with no gene match: 2. Germline V gene data show CDR1 as LNHDA and CDR2 as SQIVND (reference sequence). The CDR3 is 14 residues long.

The CDR3 sequence is CAWSVSPKTSHLGDTQYF. The CDR3 region has the DNA TGTGCCTGGAGTGTATCCCCTAAAACTAGTCATCTCGGAGATACGCAGTATTTT. The genes are TRBV30 and TRBJ2-3; the D gene is possibly TRBD2 (5 bases). CDR1 and CDR2 from the germline V gene are GTSNPN and SVGIG (reference sequence). The CDR3 totals 18 residues. The V gene lost 0 bases and the J gene lost 5 bases, with 24 bases spanning the gap.

In DNA, the CDR3 is TGTGCCAGCAGCTTAGAGAGGTCCTTCACAGATACGCAGTATTTT. Translated, it gives CASSLERSFTDTQYF. This sequence joins TRBV7-9 and TRBJ2-3; D gene ambiguous. The V end lost 1 base, the J end lost 2 bases, and 10 bases lay between the germline ends. Per germline, CDR1 SEHNR and CDR2 FQNEAQ (reference sequence). This CDR3 is built from 15 residues.

This clone was seen a handful of times. This sequence joins TRBV4-1 and TRBJ2-7; 15 bases are a match to TRBD2. Germline V gene data show CDR1 as MGHRA and CDR2 as YSYEKL. The CDR3 is made up of 19 amino acids. V was clipped by 0 bases and J by 4 bases; unmatched bases: 10. CDR3 sequence: CASSQDIHGLAGGAYEQYF. The CDR3 DNA sequence: TGCGCCAGCAGCCAAGATATTCATGGACTAGCGGGAGGGGCGTACGAGCAGTACTTC.

The chain is built from TRBV2 and TRBJ1-5, with D perhaps TRBD1 (6 bases). This CDR3 contains 14 residues. Trimming stripped 4 bases from V and 2 bases from J, with 9 bases between. Germline V lookup: CDR1 SNHLY, CDR2 FYNNEI. In DNA form, the CDR3 reads TGTGCCAGCAGTGCCCAGGGGCGCAATCAGCCCCAGCATTTT. The encoded protein is CASSAQGRNQPQHF.

The CDR3 bases are TGTGCCAGCAGTTACTCCCGAGGGCGGCTCACCGGGGAGCTGTTTTTT. Its protein is CASSYSRGRLTGELFF. The chain links TRBV21-1 to TRBJ2-2; the table's D call, TRBD2, was not checked against the DNA. TRBV21-1 is marked as a pseudogene. The CDR3 is 16 amino acids.

This sequence joins TRBV7-2 and TRBJ1-5; D might be TRBD1 (5 bases). This CDR3 spans 17 amino acids. V was shortened by 3 bases and J by 3 bases, with 18 bases between the two germline ends. Germline values: CDR1 SGHTA, CDR2 FQGNSA. CDR3 protein: CASSLGVDGGLNQPQHF. The CDR3 nucleotides read TGTGCCAGCAGCTTGGGTGTTGACGGGGGACTCAATCAGCCCCAGCATTTT.

The rearrangement uses TRBV7-6 and TRBJ2-7, with 8 bases lining up with TRBD1. V lost 1 base to trimming and J lost 2 bases; unmatched junction nucleotides: 1. The CDR3 is 14 residues long. Germline CDR1 SGHVS, CDR2 FNYEAQ. The CDR3 DNA follows: TGTGCCAGCAGCTTAGGGACAGGGCCCTACGAGCAGTACTTC. Translation gives CASSLGTGPYEQYF. The entire variable domain, with the rest obtained from reference TRBV7-6 and TRBJ2-7, is as follows: GAGVSQSPRYKVTKRGQDVALRCDPISGHVSLYWYRQALGQGPEFLTYFNYEAQQDKSGLPNDRFSAERPEGSISTLTIQRTEQRDSAMYRCASSLGTGPYEQYFGPGTRLTVT.

The chain couples TRBV5-5 to TRBJ1-2, with D unresolved. Between the trimmed V and J ends, which lost 6 bases and 4 bases, there was a span of 10 bases. Germline lookup yields CDR1 SGHKS and CDR2 YYEKEE (reference sequence). The CDR3 sequence is 12 residues long. The CDR3 DNA follows: TGTGCCAGCATTCCCGAGGGCTATGGCTACACCTTC. Protein: CASIPEGYGYTF.

The rearrangement uses TRBV28 and TRBJ1-2; 9 bases match TRBD1. Trimming at V came to 2 bases and at J to 6 bases, leaving 4 bases not matched to a gene. CDR1 MDHEN and CDR2 SYDVKM come from the germline V gene. The CDR3 contains 14 residues. In DNA, the CDR3 is TGTGCCAGCAGTTTAGGACAGGGGACCGATGGCTACACCTTC. It translates to CASSLGQGTDGYTF.

The chain links TRBV9 to TRBJ2-7, with D tentatively TRBD2 (7 bases). The CDR3 is 14 amino acids. The germline V gene has CDR1 SGDLS and CDR2 YYNGEE. Between the trimmed V and J ends, which lost 0 bases and 6 bases, there was a span of 13 bases. The CDR3 nucleotides are TGTGCCAGCAGCGTAGTAGGGGGGGACGGCGAGCAGTACTTC. This translates into CASSVVGGDGEQYF.

V gene TRBV18 combines with J gene TRBJ2-1, with 8 bases identical to TRBD1. The CDR3 covers 15 residues. Trimming cost V 3 bases and J 4 bases; bases outside gene matches: 5. Germline CDR1 KGHSH, CDR2 LQKENI. CDR3 region: CASSPSTGGYNEQFF. In DNA, the CDR3 is TGTGCCAGCTCACCTTCTACAGGGGGTTACAATGAGCAGTTCTTC.

The chain carries TRBV25-1 and TRBJ2-5; weak D call: TRBD1 (6 bases). V was trimmed by 6 bases and J by 2 bases, leaving 7 bases between them. The CDR3 has 12 amino acids. The germline CDR1 and CDR2 sequences are MGHDK and SYGVNS. The CDR3 sequence is CASRRGQETQYF. The DNA for the CDR3 is TGTGCCAGCAGGAGGGGGCAAGAGACCCAGTACTTC.

DNA for the CDR3: TGCGCCAGCAGCTTACAGGGGGCAGATACGCAGTATTTT. Translated, it gives CASSLQGADTQYF. The chain links TRBV5-1 to TRBJ2-3; 8 bases line up with TRBD1. Germline-derived CDR1 and CDR2 are SGHRS and YFSETQ. The CDR3 runs to 13 residues. The ends lost 2 bases at V and 4 bases at J; junction bases unmatched: 0.

The chain joins TRBV10-3 to TRBJ1-1; 8 bases fit TRBD1. J was trimmed by 0 bases and V by 0 bases; bases with no gene match: 9. From germline, CDR1 is ENHRY and CDR2 SYGVKD. CDR3 size: 18 residues. The CDR3 coding sequence is TGTGCCATCAGTGAGTCGAGTTCCGGGACAGGACTGAACACTGAAGCTTTCTTT. Protein product: CAISESSSGTGLNTEAFF.

This sequence joins TRBV10-3 and TRBJ2-3; D is uncertain. The CDR3 is 13 residues long. The V end was cut by 3 bases, the J end by 1 base, with 5 bases between. Germline V gene sequence: CDR1 ENHRY, CDR2 SYGVKD. The CDR3 DNA sequence: TGTGCCATCAGTGAAGAGGGCACAGATACGCAGTATTTT. Residues: CAISEEGTDTQYF.

This clone came up once. The chain employs TRBV18 and TRBJ2-1, with 10 bases fitting TRBD1. The CDR3 spans 14 residues. Germline trimming cut 1 base from V and 7 bases from J; bases unmatched to any gene: 1. Germline CDR1 reads KGHSH; CDR2 reads LQKENI. The CDR3 protein is CASSPLGQGNEQFF. Here the CDR3 DNA reads TGTGCCAGCTCACCACTGGGACAGGGGAATGAGCAGTTCTTC.